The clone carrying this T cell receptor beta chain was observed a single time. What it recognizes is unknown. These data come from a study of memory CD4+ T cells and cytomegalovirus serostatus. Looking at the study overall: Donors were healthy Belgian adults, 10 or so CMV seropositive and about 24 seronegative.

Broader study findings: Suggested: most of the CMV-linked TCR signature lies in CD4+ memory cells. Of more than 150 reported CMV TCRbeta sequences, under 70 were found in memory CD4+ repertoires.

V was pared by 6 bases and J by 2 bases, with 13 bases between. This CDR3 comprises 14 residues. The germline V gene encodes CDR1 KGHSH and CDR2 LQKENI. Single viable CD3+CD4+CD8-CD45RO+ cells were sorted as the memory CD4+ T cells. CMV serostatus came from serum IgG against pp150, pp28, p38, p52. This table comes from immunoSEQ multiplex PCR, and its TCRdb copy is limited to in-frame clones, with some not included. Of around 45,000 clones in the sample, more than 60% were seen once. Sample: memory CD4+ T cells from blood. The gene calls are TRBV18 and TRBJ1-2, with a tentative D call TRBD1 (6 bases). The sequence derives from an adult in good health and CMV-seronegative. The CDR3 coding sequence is TGTGCCAGCTCCCCCGGACAGTTCAACTATGGCTACACCTTC. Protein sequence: CASSPGQFNYGYTF.